One and the same sample provided the 22 T cell receptor beta chains below, sequenced in a study of blood T cell repertoires in COVID-19. Sequencing was performed with immunoSEQ multiplex PCR; in TCRdb, only in-frame clones are kept and a portion is missing. The profile shows under 250,000 clones, about 87% of them singletons. Sequenced input: PBMCs or T cells enriched from blood (not recorded which). The receptors were sampled from a woman younger than 45 who had been exposed to COVID-19.

This clone has just one count. The V gene is TRBV19, the J gene TRBJ2-1; 13 bases line up with TRBD2. The CDR3 contains 17 residues. CDR1 LNHDA and CDR2 SQIVND come from the germline V gene (reference sequence). Trimming at V came to 0 bases and at J to 7 bases, leaving 6 bases not matched to a gene. The CDR3 loop reads CASSIDIGLAGVNEQFF. CDR3 DNA: TGTGCCAGTAGTATAGATATAGGACTAGCGGGAGTTAATGAGCAGTTCTTC.

The V gene is TRBV9, the J gene TRBJ2-1, with 8 bases fitting TRBD2. The CDR3 contains 18 residues. The V gene's germline CDR1 is SGDLS and CDR2 YYNGEE. With V trimmed by 0 bases and J by 3 bases, 11 bases remained unmatched. The CDR3 DNA is TGTGCCAGCAGCGTAGGATTGGGAGCGGGAGTGGTCTACAATGAGCAGTTCTTC. As protein: CASSVGLGAGVVYNEQFF. Full variable domain (remainder filled in from reference TRBV9 and TRBJ2-1): DSGVTQTPKHLITATGQRVTLRCSPRSGDLSVYWYQQSLDQGLQFLIQYYNGEERAKGNILERFSAQQFPDLHSELNLSSLELGDSALYFCASSVGLGAGVVYNEQFFGPGTRLTVL.

V and J are TRBV6-4 and TRBJ2-7; unclear D gene. V lost 4 bases and J lost 0, with 10 bases in between. Germline loops: CDR1 MRHNA, CDR2 SNTAGT. The CDR3 spans 14 residues. The CDR3 sequence: CASSAHSSSYEQYF. As DNA, the CDR3 is TGTGCCAGCAGTGCCCACAGTAGCTCCTACGAGCAGTACTTC.

The V and J genes are TRBV19 and TRBJ1-2; tentatively, D is TRBD1 (5 bases). CDR1 and CDR2 from the germline V gene are LNHDA and SQIVND (reference sequence). There are 14 residues in the CDR3. The germline V and J ends were trimmed by 2 bases and 1 base, with 8 bases remaining between them. In DNA, the CDR3 is TGTGCCAGTAGTATATCAGGGTATAACTATGGCTACACCTTC. It is translated as CASSISGYNYGYTF. The full variable domain, completed using reference TRBV19 and TRBJ1-2, is DGGITQSPKYLFRKEGQNVTLSCEQNLNHDAMYWYRQDPGQGLRLIYYSQIVNDFQKGDIAEGYSVSREKKESFPLTVTSAQKNPTAFYLCASSISGYNYGYTFGSGTRLTVV.

Only one count was recorded for this clone. The CDR3 reads CASSLDTKGIQPQHF. The CDR3 DNA is TGTGCCAGCAGCTTAGATACGAAGGGGATCCAGCCCCAGCATTTT. The chain uses TRBV11-3 and TRBJ1-5; the D gene is possibly TRBD1 (5 bases). CDR3 length equals 15 residues. The V gene's germline CDR1 is SGHNT and CDR2 YENEEA. Trimming pared 0 bases from V and 7 bases from J, leaving 13 bases between. The whole variable domain, filled in from reference TRBV11-3 and TRBJ1-5, reads EAGVVQSPRYKIIEKKQPVAFWCNPISGHNTLYWYLQNLGQGPELLIRYENEEAVDDSQLPKDRFSAERLKGVDSTLKIQPAELGDSAVYLCASSLDTKGIQPQHFGDGTRLSIL.

The chain combines TRBV5-1 with TRBJ2-3, with no clear D. Deletions cut 4 bases from V and 6 bases from J, with 9 bases between. Germline assignment: CDR1 SGHRS and CDR2 YFSETQ. CDR3 length: 12 amino acids. The CDR3 protein is CASSRFFDTQYF. The CDR3 DNA reads as TGCGCCAGCAGCCGGTTTTTCGATACGCAGTATTTT.

This chain links TRBV6-5 with TRBJ2-1, with D possibly matching TRBD2 (6 bases). With 5 bases removed from V and 3 bases from J, the gap between germline ends came to 14 bases. The CDR3 extends over 15 amino acids. Germline-derived CDR1 and CDR2 are MNHEY and SVGAGI. This CDR3 is CASSRGRGRYNEQFF. The CDR3 DNA reads as TGTGCCAGCAGTCGGGGGAGAGGCCGCTACAATGAGCAGTTCTTC.

The J gene is TRBJ1-2, the V gene TRBV2, with D perhaps matching TRBD1 (5 bases). The CDR3 extends over 13 amino acids. V lost 7 bases and J lost 6, with 15 bases in between. Germline lookup yields CDR1 SNHLY and CDR2 FYNNEI. As DNA, the CDR3 is TGTGCCAGCATCAGGCGGGGGTTGAATGGCTACACCTTC. Its translation: CASIRRGLNGYTF.

The chain is built from TRBV7-6 and TRBJ2-5; D gene ambiguous. Germline lookup yields CDR1 SGHVS and CDR2 FNYEAQ. The CDR3 has 16 residues. Trimming removed 5 bases from V and 5 bases from J, with 21 bases in between. The CDR3 nucleotides are TGTGCCAGCAGCCAAGAACGGTGGCCCCTCGGGGAGACCCAGTACTTC. Translated, it gives CASSQERWPLGETQYF.

The chain recombines TRBV10-3 with TRBJ2-7, with 7 positions matching TRBD1. Unmatched junction bases numbered 5, after V lost 3 bases and J lost 0 bases. Looked up from germline, CDR1 is ENHRY and CDR2 is SYGVKD. This CDR3 comprises 15 residues. For the CDR3, the DNA is TGTGCCATCAGTGAAGGGGGCGATTACTCCTACGAGCAGTACTTC. Residues: CAISEGGDYSYEQYF.

This chain joins TRBV13 and TRBJ1-2; D unresolved. This CDR3 spans 15 amino acids. Germline assignment: CDR1 PRHDT and CDR2 FYEKMQ (reference sequence). Trimming took 2 bases from V and 5 from J, leaving 15 bases between them. CDR3 loop: CASSLRAGEAYGYTF. The CDR3 nucleotides read TGTGCCAGCAGCTTAAGGGCGGGAGAGGCGTATGGCTACACCTTC.

The chain joins TRBV27 to TRBJ1-1, with 7 nucleotides matching TRBD1. Germline CDR1 is MNHEY and CDR2 is SMNVEV (reference sequence). CDR3 size: 13 residues. J gave up 6 bases and V 0 bases, and 1 base lay outside the gene matches. In DNA, the CDR3 is TGTGCCAGCAGTTTATCGACAGGGTCTGAAGCTTTCTTT. Encoded protein: CASSLSTGSEAFF.

The chain couples TRBV15 to TRBJ2-2; a possible D gene is TRBD2 (5 bases). The V gene's germline CDR1 is LNHNV and CDR2 YYDKDF (reference sequence). Trimming removed 6 bases at V and 5 bases at J, with 13 bases between. The CDR3 runs to 14 residues. The CDR3 protein is CATSTGMITGELFF. The CDR3, as DNA: TGTGCCACCAGTACGGGAATGATTACCGGGGAGCTGTTTTTT.

The chain couples TRBV2 to TRBJ1-5; D is possibly TRBD1 (6 bases). Trimming removed 1 base from V and 0 bases from J, with 10 bases in between. Germline V lookup: CDR1 SNHLY, CDR2 FYNNEI. This CDR3 spans 16 amino acids. CDR3 nucleotide sequence: TGTGCCAGCAGTGAAGGGGACACGATTAGCAATCAGCCCCAGCATTTT. It translates to CASSEGDTISNQPQHF. Supplemented by reference TRBV2 and TRBJ1-5, the full variable domain reads EPEVTQTPSHQVTQMGQEVILRCVPISNHLYFYWYRQILGQKVEFLVSFYNNEISEKSEIFDDQFSVERPDGSNFTLKIRSTKLEDSAMYFCASSEGDTISNQPQHFGDGTRLSIL.

The chain combines TRBV6-4 with TRBJ2-7; 7 bases are shared with TRBD2. J gave up 4 bases and V 2 bases, and 20 bases lay outside the gene matches. CDR1 MRHNA and CDR2 SNTAGT come from the germline V gene. This CDR3 contains 19 residues. The DNA for the CDR3 is TGTGCCAGCAGTGACGCGGGCGGGAGTTCGCGAAAAAGATTATACGAGCAGTACTTC. It is translated as CASSDAGGSSRKRLYEQYF.

The chain combines TRBV27 with TRBJ2-1, with 11 bases matching TRBD2. Germline lookup yields CDR1 MNHEY and CDR2 SMNVEV (reference sequence). V dropped 6 bases and J dropped 9; count of bases not matched to a gene: 13. The CDR3 contains 16 residues. CDR3 coding DNA: TGTGCCAGCAGCCAAAACCGGGCTAGCGGGAGGCGTGAGCAGTTCTTC. As protein: CASSQNRASGRREQFF.

The V gene is TRBV5-1, the J gene TRBJ2-3, with 8 bases identical to TRBD2. Germline V gene data show CDR1 as SGHRS and CDR2 as YFSETQ. With V trimmed by 4 bases and J by 2 bases, 9 bases remained unmatched. The CDR3 contains 16 residues. Here the CDR3 reads CASSLTSSGFTDTQYF. For the CDR3, the DNA is TGCGCCAGCAGCCTCACATCTAGCGGGTTCACAGATACGCAGTATTTT.

The chain links TRBV19 to TRBJ2-5, with TRBD2 identical over 13 bases. The length of the CDR3 is 16 residues. Germline CDR1 is LNHDA and CDR2 is SQIVND (reference sequence). V trimming: 3 bases; J trimming: 6 bases; junction bases outside the gene matches: 7. The CDR3 DNA reads TGTGCCAGTAGTATCACCGGGACTAGCGGGACTAAGACCCAGTACTTC. Translated, it gives CASSITGTSGTKTQYF.

Concerning this clone: A read error may account for a junction end that differs from germline. Other DNA sequences in this specimen translate into the identical CDR3. The J gene is TRBJ2-1, the V gene TRBV5-5; TRBD2 agrees at 10 bases. This CDR3 has 19 amino acids. Germline loops: CDR1 SGHKS, CDR2 YYEKEE (reference sequence). In nucleotides, the CDR3 is TGTGCCAGCAGCTTGGAGAGGTGGGGACTAGCGATAACCTATAATGAGCAGTTCTTC. Residues: CASSLERWGLAITYNEQFF.

The chain recombines TRBV11-2 with TRBJ2-7, with D possibly matching TRBD2 (5 bases). Germline CDR1 reads SGHAT; CDR2 reads FQNNGV. This CDR3 region has 13 residues. The V end lost 1 base, the J end lost 6 bases, and 10 bases lay between the germline ends. CDR3 bases: TGTGCCAGCAGCTTAGCGGGGTATGTCGAGCAGTACTTC. This sequence encodes CASSLAGYVEQYF.

J is TRBJ2-7 and V is TRBV7-8, with D possibly TRBD2 on 5 matching bases. CDR3 length equals 16 residues. CDR1 and CDR2 (germline): SGHVS, FQNEAQ. V was pared by 2 bases and J by 1 base, with 15 bases between. The CDR3 region has the DNA TGTGCCAGCAGCTTAAGGTTATTCGGGATATCCTACGAGCAGTACTTC. This encodes CASSLRLFGISYEQYF.

This chain links TRBV5-4 with TRBJ1-3; D remains unclear. Germline V gene data show CDR1 as SGHNT and CDR2 as YYREEE (reference sequence). The CDR3 covers 14 residues. V lost 2 bases, J lost 4 bases, and 10 bases lay in between. The CDR3 here is CASSLWGGGNTIYF. The DNA of the CDR3 is TGTGCCAGCAGCTTATGGGGAGGAGGAAACACCATATATTTT.